This T cell receptor (beta chain) was sequenced for a study of regulatory T cells in long-lasting Graves disease. Study background: Antithyroid drug intake by newly diagnosed Graves' patients had lasted under 3 months. Study-level findings and limits: Segments TRBV28, TRBJ1-2 and TRBJ2-5 showed preferential usage in persistent disease.

Sample time point: newly diagnosed GD, antithyroid drugs for less than 3 months. RNA extracted from PBMCs served as the sequencing template. The source of the patients was an endocrinology department in Xi'an, China. Only a few counts were recorded for this clonotype. Its antigen remains unknown. Deletions cut 7 bases from V and 7 bases from J, with 17 bases between. The CDR3 runs 15 residues. Per germline, CDR1 MDHEN and CDR2 SYDVKM. Construction of the TCR beta libraries employed iRepertoire HTBI primers in conjunction with Arm-PCR of CDR3 regions. Each CDR3 protein is one row after TCRdb ran MiXCR on the multiplex PCR reads. The table shows approximately 470,000 distinct CDR3 sequences, with about a sixth occurring only once. These data also featured in a second study, about T cells in Graves' hyperthyroidism and ophthalmopathy.

The source was peripheral blood mononuclear cells (PBMCs), collected at new diagnosis, from a patient treated with antithyroid drugs. V gene TRBV28 combines with J gene TRBJ1-6; D possibly corresponds to TRBD1 (5 bases). The sequence came from a man between 35 and 55 years old with Graves disease. CDR3 nucleotides: TGTGCCAGCACCCTTCCCGGGACTCAGAATTCACCCCTCCACTTT. Translation: CASTLPGTQNSPLHF.